This T cell receptor (beta chain) was identified during a study of regulatory T cells in long-lasting Graves disease. Study-level results: Persistent disease favored TRBV28, TRBJ1-2 and TRBJ2-5.

According to the study, TCR beta libraries were built with iRepertoire HTBI primers and CDR3-region Arm-PCR. TCRdb called the multiplex PCR reads again in MiXCR, with one record for every CDR3 protein. Of about 440,000 distinct CDR3 sequences listed, just under 15% are singletons. The germline V and J ends were trimmed by 5 bases and 2 bases, with 9 bases remaining between them. In germline, CDR1 is DFQATT, CDR2 SNEGSKA (reference sequence). The CDR3 runs 12 residues. As to this clonotype: What it binds is not known.

Time point meaning: newly diagnosed GD, antithyroid drugs for less than 3 months. RNA extracted from PBMCs served as the sequencing template. EDTA tubes held roughly 9.2 milliliters of peripheral blood from each patient. These same data were also listed under a study on T cells in Graves' hyperthyroidism and ophthalmopathy. That study reports: Hyperthyroidism had been newly diagnosed in patients aged 18 to 65, and its duration was under 2 months.

V is TRBV20-1 and J is TRBJ1-1; D is unclear. The receptor was derived from a woman in her 30s with Graves disease. Material: peripheral blood mononuclear cells (PBMCs), obtained at new diagnosis, from a patient treated with antithyroid drugs. Here the CDR3 reads CSAQRENTEAFF. The CDR3 nucleotides read TGCAGTGCTCAAAGGGAAAACACTGAAGCTTTCTTT.